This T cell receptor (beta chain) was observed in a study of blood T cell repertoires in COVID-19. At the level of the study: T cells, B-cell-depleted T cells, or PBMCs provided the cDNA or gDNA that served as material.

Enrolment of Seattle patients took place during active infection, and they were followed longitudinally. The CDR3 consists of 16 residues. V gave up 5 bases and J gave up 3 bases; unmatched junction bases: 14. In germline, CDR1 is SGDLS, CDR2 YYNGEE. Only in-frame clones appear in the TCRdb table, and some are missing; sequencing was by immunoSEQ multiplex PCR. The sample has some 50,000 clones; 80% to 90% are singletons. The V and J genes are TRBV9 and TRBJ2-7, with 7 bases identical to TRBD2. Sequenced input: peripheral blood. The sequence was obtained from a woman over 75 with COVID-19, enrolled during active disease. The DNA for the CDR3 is TGTGCCAGCAGTCGGGGGGAATCGCCCTTGAACTACGAGCAGTACTTC. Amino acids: CASSRGESPLNYEQYF.